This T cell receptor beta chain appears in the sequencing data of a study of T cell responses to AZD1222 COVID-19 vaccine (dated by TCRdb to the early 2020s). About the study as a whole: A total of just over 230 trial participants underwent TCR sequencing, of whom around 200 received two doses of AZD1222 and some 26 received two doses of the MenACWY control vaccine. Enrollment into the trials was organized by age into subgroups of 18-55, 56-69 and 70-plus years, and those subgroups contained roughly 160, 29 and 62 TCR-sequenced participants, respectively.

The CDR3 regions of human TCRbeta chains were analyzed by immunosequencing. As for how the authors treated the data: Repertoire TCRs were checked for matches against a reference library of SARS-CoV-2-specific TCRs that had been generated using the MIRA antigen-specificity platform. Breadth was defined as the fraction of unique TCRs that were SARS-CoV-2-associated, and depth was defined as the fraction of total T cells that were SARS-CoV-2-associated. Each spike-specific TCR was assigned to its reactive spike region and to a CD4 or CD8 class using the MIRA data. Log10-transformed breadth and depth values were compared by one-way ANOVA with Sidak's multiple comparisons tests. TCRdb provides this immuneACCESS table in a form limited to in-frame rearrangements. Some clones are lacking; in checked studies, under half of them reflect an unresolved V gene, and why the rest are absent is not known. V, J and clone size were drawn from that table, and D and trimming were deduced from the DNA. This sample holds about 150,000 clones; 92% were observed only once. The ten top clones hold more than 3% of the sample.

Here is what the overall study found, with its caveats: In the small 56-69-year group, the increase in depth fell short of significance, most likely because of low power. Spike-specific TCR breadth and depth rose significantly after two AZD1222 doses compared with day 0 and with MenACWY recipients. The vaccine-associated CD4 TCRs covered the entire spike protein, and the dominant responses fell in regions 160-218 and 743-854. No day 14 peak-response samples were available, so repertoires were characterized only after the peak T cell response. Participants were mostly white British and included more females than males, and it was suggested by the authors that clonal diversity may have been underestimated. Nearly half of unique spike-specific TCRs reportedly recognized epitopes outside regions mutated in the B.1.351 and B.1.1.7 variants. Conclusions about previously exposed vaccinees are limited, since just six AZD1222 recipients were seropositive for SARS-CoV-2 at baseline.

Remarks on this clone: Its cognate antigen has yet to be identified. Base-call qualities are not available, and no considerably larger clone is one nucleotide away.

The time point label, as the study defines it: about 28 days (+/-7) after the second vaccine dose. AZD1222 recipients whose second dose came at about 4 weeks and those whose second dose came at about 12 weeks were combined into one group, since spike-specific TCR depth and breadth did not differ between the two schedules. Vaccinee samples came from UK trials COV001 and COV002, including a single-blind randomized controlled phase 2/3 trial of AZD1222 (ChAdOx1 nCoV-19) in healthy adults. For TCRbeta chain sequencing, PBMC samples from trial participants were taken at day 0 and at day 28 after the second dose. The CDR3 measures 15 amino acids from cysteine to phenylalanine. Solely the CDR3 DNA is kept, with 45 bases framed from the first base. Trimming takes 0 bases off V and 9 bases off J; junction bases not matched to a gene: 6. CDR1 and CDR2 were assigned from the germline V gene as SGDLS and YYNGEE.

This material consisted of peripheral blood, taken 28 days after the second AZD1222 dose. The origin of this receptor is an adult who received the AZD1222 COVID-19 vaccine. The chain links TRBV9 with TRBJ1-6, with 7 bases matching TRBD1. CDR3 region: CASSVGDSWGSPLHF. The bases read TGTGCCAGCAGCGTAGGGGACAGTTGGGGTTCACCCCTCCACTTT.